This passage covers 21 T cell receptor beta chains from one sample sequenced in a study of blood T cell repertoires in COVID-19. Assay used: immunoSEQ multiplex PCR; TCRdb lists only in-frame clones, some missing. The table shows around 100,000 clones, with over 75% occurring only once. Material for sequencing was peripheral blood. These receptors were obtained from a woman between 65 and 79 years old who had recovered from COVID-19.

This rearrangement joins TRBV5-5 to TRBJ2-1, with 7 bases aligning to TRBD1. The CDR3 is 17 residues long. Germline CDR1 is SGHKS and CDR2 is YYEKEE (reference sequence). Trimming removed 1 base from V and 0 bases from J; junction bases left unmatched: 7. CDR3 sequence reads: CASSLYWTGSSYNEQFF. The CDR3 bases are TGTGCCAGCAGCTTGTATTGGACAGGCAGCTCCTACAATGAGCAGTTCTTC.

V is TRBV28 and J is TRBJ1-5, with 9 bases lining up with TRBD1. V dropped 5 bases and J dropped 3; count of bases not matched to a gene: 11. Germline V gives CDR1 MDHEN, CDR2 SYDVKM. The CDR3 runs to 17 residues. For the CDR3, the DNA is TGTGCCAGCAGTCCTGTGACCGGGACAGGGAACAATCAGCCCCAGCATTTT. Amino acids: CASSPVTGTGNNQPQHF.

The V and J genes are TRBV11-3 and TRBJ1-3; the D gene is possibly TRBD1 (6 bases). Germline V lookup: CDR1 SGHNT, CDR2 YENEEA. The V end lost 5 bases, the J end lost 4 bases, and 9 bases lay between the germline ends. This CDR3 comprises 13 residues. The CDR3 is CASSEGHGNTIYF. In DNA, the CDR3 is TGTGCCAGCAGCGAGGGACACGGAAACACCATATATTTT.

This chain links TRBV25-1 with TRBJ1-6; perhaps TRBD1 as D (5 bases). In germline, CDR1 is MGHDK, CDR2 SYGVNS. This CDR3 has 16 residues. Trimming removed 3 bases from V and 16 bases from J, with 25 bases in between. Written as DNA, the CDR3 is TGTGCCAGCAGTGAGATTCAGGGTAAGGGTATGGACGGTCTCCACTTT. This sequence encodes CASSEIQGKGMDGLHF.

The J gene is TRBJ1-6, the V gene TRBV4-3; TRBD1 aligns across 9 bases. V dropped 4 bases and J dropped 9; count of bases not matched to a gene: 10. CDR1 and CDR2 (germline): LGHNA, YSLEER. This CDR3 contains 16 residues. CDR3 sequence: CASSPYGDRGGSPLHF. In DNA form, the CDR3 reads TGCGCCAGCAGCCCCTACGGCGACAGGGGGGGTTCACCCCTCCACTTT.

The chain employs TRBV2 and TRBJ2-1; perhaps TRBD2 as D (5 bases). The V gene lost 5 bases and the J gene lost 7 bases, with 12 bases spanning the gap. The CDR3 length is 13 residues. Germline V gene data show CDR1 as SNHLY and CDR2 as FYNNEI. In nucleotides, the CDR3 is TGTGCCAGCAGTTACTATCCGGGAAATGAGCAGTTCTTC. Translation gives CASSYYPGNEQFF.

The CDR3 DNA sequence: TGTGCCAGCAGCCTACTCAGACAGGGAAAGGGGGATACGCAGTATTTT. This codes for CASSLLRQGKGDTQYF. The V call is TRBV7-3, the J call TRBJ2-3, with 7 bases that match TRBD1. The CDR3 is 16 residues long. Trimming took 5 bases from V and 6 from J; bases not matched to a gene: 14. The germline V gene has CDR1 SGHTA and CDR2 FQGTGA.

V gene TRBV20-1 combines with J gene TRBJ2-7, with TRBD2 identical over 16 bases. This CDR3 is 15 amino acids long. Per the germline V gene, CDR1 is DFQATT and CDR2 is SNEGSKA (reference sequence). V dropped 5 bases and J dropped 2; count of bases not matched to a gene: 3. Written as DNA, the CDR3 is TGCAGTGCTTGTGGGACTAGCGGGGGGGCCTACGAGCAGTACTTC. It is translated as CSACGTSGGAYEQYF.

The V gene is TRBV18, the J gene TRBJ1-1; TRBD1 matches 10 bases. The germline gives CDR1 KGHSH, CDR2 LQKENI. V lost 3 bases to trimming and J lost 5 bases; unmatched junction nucleotides: 15. The CDR3 runs 18 residues. The CDR3 DNA reads TGTGCCAGCTCACCCCTCTCGACAGGGGGCGCCGGAAGAACTGAAGCTTTCTTT. This translates into CASSPLSTGGAGRTEAFF.

The chain uses TRBV2 and TRBJ1-4, with D uncertain. Trimming left V 2 bases short and J 8 bases short, with 9 bases between. The V gene's germline CDR1 is SNHLY and CDR2 FYNNEI. The CDR3 sequence is 13 residues long. CDR3: CASSEIVSEKLFF. CDR3 nucleotides: TGTGCCAGCAGTGAAATCGTGTCCGAAAAACTGTTTTTT.

This chain joins TRBV6-5 and TRBJ2-3, with 8 bases fitting TRBD1. V lost 6 bases and J lost 4; bases outside the gene matches: 6. CDR1 and CDR2 (germline): MNHEY, SVGAGI. The CDR3 is 14 residues long. This CDR3 reads CASRHRTGSDTQYF. CDR3 nucleotides: TGTGCCAGCAGGCATAGGACAGGGTCAGATACGCAGTATTTT.

The chain recombines TRBV5-1 with TRBJ2-2; 12 bases fit TRBD2. Per the germline V gene, CDR1 is SGHRS and CDR2 is YFSETQ. The junction had 6 bases not matched to a gene; V was cut back by 4 bases and J by 8 bases. CDR3 length equals 15 residues. CDR3 in amino acids: CASSKTSGSAGELFF. DNA of the CDR3: TGCGCCAGCAGCAAGACTAGCGGGAGTGCTGGGGAGCTGTTTTTT. Using reference TRBV5-1 and TRBJ2-2 for the parts outside the CDR3, the full variable domain is KAGVTQTPRYLIKTRGQQVTLSCSPISGHRSVSWYQQTPGQGLQFLFEYFSETQRNKGNFPGRFSGRQFSNSRSEMNVSTLELGDSALYLCASSKTSGSAGELFFGEGSRLTVL.

The V gene is TRBV7-2, the J gene TRBJ2-1, with 13 nucleotides matching TRBD2. This CDR3 is built from 16 residues. CDR1 SGHTA and CDR2 FQGNSA come from the germline V gene. Trimming at V came to 2 bases and at J to 4 bases, leaving 2 bases not matched to a gene. The CDR3 coding sequence is TGTGCCAGCAGCTTAAGGGGACTAGCGGGATACAATGAGCAGTTCTTC. Translated, it gives CASSLRGLAGYNEQFF.

The genes are TRBV5-4 and TRBJ2-3, with 7 bases lining up with TRBD2. The CDR3 has 17 residues. V was clipped by 4 bases and J by 0 bases; unmatched bases: 11. The V gene's germline CDR1 is SGHNT and CDR2 YYREEE (reference sequence). The CDR3 bases are TGTGCCAGCAGCCCGGGGGGAGAGGTAACTAGCACAGATACGCAGTATTTT. Its translation: CASSPGGEVTSTDTQYF.

The chain has TRBV19 and TRBJ2-2, with D possibly matching TRBD2 (7 bases). Germline V CDR1 and CDR2: LNHDA, SQIVND (reference sequence). V was pared by 4 bases and J by 0 bases, with 15 bases between. The CDR3 runs to 17 residues. The CDR3 DNA reads as TGTGCCAGTAGTACCAGGGGAGGGGGGCCGAACACCGGGGAGCTGTTTTTT. It encodes CASSTRGGGPNTGELFF.

This chain joins TRBV7-8 and TRBJ1-4, with TRBD1 matching over 7 bases. The V and J ends lost 2 bases and 8 bases, in that order; junction bases with no gene match: 8. The CDR3 is made up of 15 amino acids. CDR1 and CDR2 (germline): SGHVS, FQNEAQ. The CDR3 loop reads CASSLQSGTVEKLFF. In nucleotides, the CDR3 is TGTGCCAGCAGCTTACAGTCAGGGACAGTCGAAAAACTGTTTTTT.

The sample holds one count of this clone. The rearrangement uses TRBV18 and TRBJ2-2, with TRBD1 matching over 7 bases. CDR1 is KGHSH and CDR2 is LQKENI in the germline V gene. V was clipped by 1 base and J by 5 bases; unmatched bases: 4. The CDR3 spans 15 residues. The DNA of the CDR3 is TGTGCCAGCTCACCACGGAACAGGGGAACCGGGGAGCTGTTTTTT. This encodes CASSPRNRGTGELFF.

In its sample, this clone was seen a few times. CDR3 in amino acids: CSARRRGIYF. Written as DNA, the CDR3 is TGCAGTGCTAGACGACGGGGGATATATTTT. This chain connects TRBV20-1 to TRBJ1-3, with D possibly being TRBD1 (5 bases). V lost 2 bases to trimming and J lost 13 bases, with 9 bases between them. This CDR3 spans 10 amino acids. Germline assignment: CDR1 DFQATT and CDR2 SNEGSKA (reference sequence).

The chain has TRBV1 and TRBJ2-7; the D call TRBD2 from the table was never checked on the DNA. TRBV1 is deemed a pseudogene. This CDR3 has 16 amino acids. CDR3 sequence reads: CTSSPRSSGVSYEQYF. Here the CDR3 DNA reads TGCACCAGCAGCCCTCGTAGTAGCGGGGTCTCCTACGAGCAGTACTTC.

The V and J genes are TRBV28 and TRBJ2-7; D is unresolved. CDR1 and CDR2 (germline): MDHEN, SYDVKM. There are 13 residues in the CDR3. V was pared by 1 base and J by 2 bases, with 6 bases between. The CDR3 DNA reads as TGTGCCAGCAGTTTATCCTTCCCCTACGAGCAGTACTTC. It translates to CASSLSFPYEQYF.

The V and J genes are TRBV27 and TRBJ1-2; a weak D match, TRBD1 (6 bases). Trimming left V 1 base short and J 1 base short, with 22 bases between. Germline CDR1 and CDR2: MNHEY and SMNVEV (reference sequence). The length of the CDR3 is 19 residues. The CDR3 region has the DNA TGTGCCAGCAGTTTATATCCCGGCCAGGGGCCCTACTATAACTATGGCTACACCTTC. It encodes CASSLYPGQGPYYNYGYTF.